Below are 12 T cell receptor beta chains sequenced from a single sample in a study of OX40 agonist ivuxolimab in advanced cancers. Produced via immunoSEQ multiplex PCR; TCRdb's table is partial and in-frame only. The profile shows 55,000 to 80,000 clones, around nine tenths of them singletons. Sequences were derived from CD4+ or CD8+ T cells sorted from blood, sampled in a trial of the OX40 agonist ivuxolimab. Receptors originate from an adult with an advanced solid tumor such as melanoma, head and neck, liver or kidney cancer.

The V and J genes are TRBV7-2 and TRBJ1-2, with D perhaps TRBD1 (6 bases). Trimming removed 5 bases at V and 4 bases at J, with 17 bases between. Germline values: CDR1 SGHTA, CDR2 FQGNSA. The CDR3 covers 15 residues. In nucleotides, the CDR3 is TGTGCCAGCAGCGCAAGAGAGCAGGGGATCTATGGCTACACCTTC. Protein: CASSAREQGIYGYTF.

The chain joins TRBV28 to TRBJ1-5, with D perhaps matching TRBD1 (5 bases). The CDR3 has 16 amino acids. The V gene lost 3 bases and the J gene lost 2 bases, with 14 bases spanning the gap. CDR1 is MDHEN and CDR2 is SYDVKM in the germline V gene. The CDR3 DNA is TGTGCCAGCAGTTTTGGGCGCAGGGTCGGCAATCAGCCCCAGCATTTT. It translates to CASSFGRRVGNQPQHF.

This clone was detected only a few times. The chain combines TRBV27 with TRBJ1-6; the D is unclear. Trimming removed 2 bases at V and 5 bases at J, with 1 base between. In germline, CDR1 is MNHEY, CDR2 SMNVEV (reference sequence). The CDR3 consists of 12 residues. The CDR3 loop reads CASSLNNSPLHF. CDR3 bases: TGTGCCAGCAGTTTAAATAATTCACCCCTCCACTTT.

The J gene is TRBJ1-2, the V gene TRBV21-1; the DNA was not used to check the table's D call, TRBD1. TRBV21-1 is flagged as a pseudogene. CDR3 length: 15 residues. CDR3 region: CASSKSAGGIDGYTF. The CDR3 DNA sequence: TGTGCCAGCAGCAAGAGCGCAGGGGGCATAGATGGCTACACCTTC.

J is TRBJ1-5 and V is TRBV28; D may be TRBD1 (6 bases). Germline V gives CDR1 MDHEN, CDR2 SYDVKM. Between the trimmed V and J ends, which lost 5 bases and 6 bases, there was a span of 14 bases. The CDR3 length is 14 residues. The CDR3 coding sequence is TGTGCCAGCAGTCAGACAGGTATCCGTCAGCCCCAGCATTTT. This codes for CASSQTGIRQPQHF.

This clone was observed a single time. Additional DNA sequences in this sample encode the identical CDR3. V usage is TRBV6-5 and J usage is TRBJ2-2; D gene uncertain. V dropped 2 bases and J dropped 7 bases, with 2 bases sitting between them. The germline V gene encodes CDR1 MNHEY and CDR2 SVGAGI. This CDR3 spans 11 amino acids. The CDR3 protein is CASSYLGELFF. The CDR3 DNA is TGTGCCAGCAGTTACCTCGGGGAGCTGTTTTTT.

CDR3 nucleotide sequence: TGTGCCAGCAGCCTGACAGGGAACGAGCAGTACTTC. Protein sequence: CASSLTGNEQYF. V is TRBV6-5 and J is TRBJ2-5; TRBD1 agrees at 7 bases. The J call is uncertain, as TRBJ2-7 better fits the DNA end. The CDR3 is 12 amino acids. CDR1 and CDR2 (germline): MNHEY, SVGAGI.

The chain carries TRBV7-9 and TRBJ1-2; D gene uncertain. The CDR3 sequence is 14 residues long. Looked up from germline, CDR1 is SEHNR and CDR2 is FQNEAQ (reference sequence). The ends were cut back, 0 bases at V and 5 bases at J, with 10 bases in the middle. In nucleotides, the CDR3 is TGTGCCAGCAGCTTAGCAAATGGAGGGTATGGCTACACCTTC. Amino acid sequence: CASSLANGGYGYTF.

This rearrangement joins TRBV6-6 to TRBJ2-4; a possible D gene is TRBD1 (7 bases). Deletions cut 2 bases from V and 8 bases from J, with 13 bases between. CDR3 length: 14 amino acids. Germline V gene lookup returns CDR1 MNHNY and CDR2 SVGAGI (reference sequence). The CDR3 reads CASSYEDREDIQYF. Written as DNA, the CDR3 is TGTGCCAGCAGTTACGAAGACAGGGAGGACATTCAGTACTTC.

This clone came up once. This chain links TRBV19 with TRBJ1-1; weak D call: TRBD1 (5 bases). Germline V CDR1 and CDR2: LNHDA, SQIVND (reference sequence). The CDR3 totals 16 residues. V dropped 3 bases and J dropped 0 bases, with 14 bases sitting between them. The CDR3 spells CASSIWGGVMNTEAFF. CDR3 DNA sequence: TGTGCCAGTAGTATTTGGGGGGGAGTCATGAACACTGAAGCTTTCTTT.

The chain employs TRBV7-3 and TRBJ2-2; maybe TRBD1 (5 bases). Trimming stripped 3 bases from V and 7 bases from J, with 15 bases between. Germline-derived CDR1 and CDR2 are SGHTA and FQGTGA. This CDR3 region has 15 residues. The CDR3 DNA reads as TGTGCCAGCAGCTTGAGTGCAGGGTTTATCGGGGAGCTGTTTTTT. Translated: CASSLSAGFIGELFF.

The chain recombines TRBV19 with TRBJ1-1, with D unclear. The CDR3 covers 16 residues. The V end lost 7 bases, the J end lost 3 bases, and 21 bases lay between the germline ends. Germline V gives CDR1 LNHDA, CDR2 SQIVND (reference sequence). CDR3 region: CASISRADARYTEAFF. The DNA for the CDR3 is TGTGCCAGTATAAGTAGGGCGGACGCCCGTTACACTGAAGCTTTCTTT.